This record covers a single T cell receptor beta chain. Its antigen remains unknown. The entry originates in a study of CD8 T cells in ankylosing spondylitis. Study results and caveats: Clones that were linked to disease were CD8+ and were relatively rare in peripheral blood. A motif of roughly 8 highly homologous TCR beta variants was seen as apparently characteristic of ankylosing spondylitis blood. Disease-linked clones reportedly showed significant enrichment in matched ankylosing spondylitis synovial fluid.

The TCR beta libraries were generated through quantitative 5'-RACE incorporating molecular barcodes. Using its own MiXCR run on the 5' RACE reads, TCRdb lists one record per CDR3 protein. The sample lists 100,000 to 150,000 distinct CDR3 sequences, around 7% occurring once. Germline assignment: CDR1 SNHLY and CDR2 FYNNEI. Unmatched junction bases numbered 6, after V lost 5 bases and J lost 4 bases. The CDR3 covers 14 residues. V is TRBV2 and J is TRBJ2-7; 9 bases align to TRBD1. This sequence originates from a male donor with ankylosing spondylitis or in good health (not recorded which). The sequencing input was blood, either unsorted or a sorted T cell fraction (not recorded which). The CDR3, as DNA: TGTGCCAGCAGTAACCACGGGACAGGGTACGAGCAGTACTTC. It translates to CASSNHGTGYEQYF.